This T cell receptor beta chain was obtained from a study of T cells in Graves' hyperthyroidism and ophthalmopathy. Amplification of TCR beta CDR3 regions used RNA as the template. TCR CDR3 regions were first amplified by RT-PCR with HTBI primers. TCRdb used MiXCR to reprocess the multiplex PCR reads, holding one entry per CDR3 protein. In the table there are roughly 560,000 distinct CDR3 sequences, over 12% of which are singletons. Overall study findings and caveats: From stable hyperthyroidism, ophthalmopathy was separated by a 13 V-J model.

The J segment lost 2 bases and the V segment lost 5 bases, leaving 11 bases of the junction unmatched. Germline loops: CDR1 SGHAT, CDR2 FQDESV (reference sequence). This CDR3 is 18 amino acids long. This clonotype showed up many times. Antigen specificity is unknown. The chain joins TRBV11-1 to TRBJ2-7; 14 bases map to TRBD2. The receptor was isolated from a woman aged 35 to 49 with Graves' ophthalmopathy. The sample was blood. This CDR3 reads CASSAHGTSGSRAYEQYF. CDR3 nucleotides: TGTGCCAGCAGCGCGCACGGGACTAGCGGGAGTAGGGCCTACGAGCAGTACTTC.